The clone carrying this T cell receptor (beta chain) turned up a few times. As yet, its antigen is unknown. The sample belongs to a study of beta chain features in type 1 diabetes. This CDR3 has 12 amino acids. Germline CDR1 and CDR2: SGHTA and FQGNSA. The V gene lost 1 base and the J gene lost 3 bases, with 2 bases spanning the gap. All of the isolated RNA was reverse transcribed, so expressed TCRB transcripts were sequenced. Clones were read by immunoSEQ multiplex PCR, and TCRdb kept only the in-frame ones, dropping some. This repertoire shows 640,000 or so clones, more than 13% found once; its top ten account for nearly 0.04%. Overall study findings and caveats: Researchers report that Type 1 diabetes patients had moderately but significantly shorter TCRB CDR3s across all four CD4+ subsets.

The chain has TRBV7-2 and TRBJ2-3; no clear D. The source material was naive CD4+ T cells from blood. This clonotype was obtained from a man aged 18 to 35 with type 1 diabetes. The CDR3 bases are TGTGCCAGCAGCTTAGAGACAGATACGCAGTATTTT. Its protein is CASSLETDTQYF. Combining the CDR3 with reference TRBV7-2 and TRBJ2-3 gives the whole variable domain GAGVSQSPSNKVTEKGKDVELRCDPISGHTALYWYRQSLGQGLEFLIYFQGNSAPDKSGLPSDRFSAERTGGSVSTLTIQRTQQEDSAVYLCASSLETDTQYFGPGTRLTVL.